These T cell receptor beta chains were read from a single sample in a study of tumor and adjacent non-tumor tissue in lung cancer. From the multiplex PCR reads, TCRdb called clonotypes with MiXCR, one entry per CDR3 protein. The sample lists under 140,000 distinct CDR3 sequences, over 75% occurring once. Sequenced material: lung tumor tissue. These receptor sequences come from a man in his 70s with non-small cell lung cancer. CDR3s include the opening cysteine and the closing phenylalanine or tryptophan. A D gene is named only where the DNA matches it firmly. For some rows the clone size is stated as once, few or many, or as a class when expanded; others skip it.

J gene: TRBJ2-1; D gene: NA; clone size: NA; V gene: TRBV11-2; CDR3 DNA: TGTGCCCGCAGATTTCATGTGCGGGACTGGGCCTCCTACAATGAGCAGTTCTTC; CDR3 protein: CARRFHVRDWASYNEQFF
J gene: TRBJ1-5; D gene: NA; clone size: NA; V gene: TRBV20-1; CDR3 DNA: TGCAATGCTAGTGGTGCCCAGGGTGGAAGTAATCAACCCCAGCATTTT; CDR3 protein: CNASGAQGGSNQPQHF
J gene: TRBJ2-1; D gene: TRBD1; clone size: NA; V gene: TRBV3-1; CDR3 DNA: TGTGCCAGCATTGGCAGGGGGCTCGTGGATGAGCAGTTCTTC; CDR3 protein: CASIGRGLVDEQFF
J gene: TRBJ1-1; D gene: NA; clone size: NA; V gene: TRBV6-5; CDR3 DNA: TGTGCCAGTAGTACAGGAGGCTTGGGCACTGAAGCTTTCTTT; CDR3 protein: CASSTGGLGTEAFF
J gene: TRBJ1-2; D gene: NA; clone size: NA; V gene: TRBV6-5; CDR3 DNA: TGTGCCAGTACCTTCGGAGGGATACTGCAGGACTACACCTTC; CDR3 protein: CASTFGGILQDYTF
J gene: TRBJ1-5; D gene: NA; clone size: NA; V gene: TRBV6-1; CDR3 DNA: TGTGCCAGCAGTGCCCAAGGCGATAGCAATCAGCCCCAGCATTTC; CDR3 protein: CASSAQGDSNQPQHF
J gene: TRBJ1-1; D gene: NA; clone size: NA; V gene: TRBV18; CDR3 DNA: TGTGCCAGCTCACCAAGGATGACAGGTGGGCTTTACACTGAACCTTTCTTT; CDR3 protein: CASSPRMTGGLYTEPFF
J gene: TRBJ2-1; D gene: TRBD2; clone size: NA; V gene: TRBV6-5; CDR3 DNA: TGTGCCAGCAGTTCAGTGAGCGGGGTAGTGGGAGGCCGAGGATTTGAGCAGTTCTTC; CDR3 protein: CASSSVSGVVGGRGFEQFF
J gene: TRBJ1-5; D gene: TRBD1; clone size: NA; V gene: TRBV6-6; CDR3 DNA: TGTGCCATGAGTTACTTCGGGTGGGGACAGAATAACAATCAGCCCCAGCATTTT; CDR3 protein: CAMSYFGWGQNNNQPQHF
J gene: TRBJ2-5; D gene: NA; clone size: NA; V gene: TRBV6-5; CDR3 DNA: TGTGCCAGCAGTCCGAGGGGGGTGCTAGCGGAAGGAGAAGAGACCCAATACTTC; CDR3 protein: CASSPRGVLAEGEETQYF
J gene: TRBJ2-2; D gene: NA; clone size: NA; V gene: TRBV6-2/TRBV6-3; CDR3 DNA: TGTGTCAGCAGTCGGGACTGCCGCGGGACCGGGGAGCTGTTTTTT; CDR3 protein: CVSSRDCRGTGELFF
J gene: TRBJ2-1; D gene: NA; clone size: NA; V gene: TRBV4-1; CDR3 DNA: TGCGCCAGCAGTCACGAGGGGTTTTCTGGTAATGAGCAGTTCTTC; CDR3 protein: CASSHEGFSGNEQFF
J gene: TRBJ1-5; D gene: NA; clone size: few; V gene: TRBV4-2; CDR3 DNA: TGTGCTAGCAGCCGTGACACTCTTAGCAATCAGCCCCAGCATTTT; CDR3 protein: CASSRDTLSNQPQHF
J gene: TRBJ2-3; D gene: TRBD2; clone size: NA; V gene: TRBV29-1; CDR3 DNA: TGCAGCGTCGAAGGGACTAGCGGGGGGAGGAGCACAGATACGCAGTATTTT; CDR3 protein: CSVEGTSGGRSTDTQYF
J gene: TRBJ2-3; D gene: NA; clone size: NA; V gene: TRBV11-2; CDR3 DNA: TGTACCAGCAGCACCCGTATGGGGGGTTCCACAGATACTCAGTATTTT; CDR3 protein: CTSSTRMGGSTDTQYF
J gene: TRBJ1-6; D gene: NA; clone size: many; V gene: TRBV6-5; CDR3 DNA: TGTGCCAGCAGCCTTTACTATACAGAAGATAATTCACCCCTCCACTTT; CDR3 protein: CASSLYYTEDNSPLHF
J gene: TRBJ2-7; D gene: NA; clone size: NA; V gene: TRBV29-1; CDR3 DNA: TGCAGCGCTTGGGAGACGAGCCCCGAGCAGTACTTC; CDR3 protein: CSAWETSPEQYF
J gene: TRBJ2-2; D gene: TRBD2; clone size: NA; V gene: TRBV29-1; CDR3 DNA: TGCAGCGGTAACGTAGCGGGGGGCACGGGGGAGCTGTTTTTT; CDR3 protein: CSGNVAGGTGELFF
J gene: TRBJ2-1; D gene: TRBD1; clone size: NA; V gene: TRBV11-1; CDR3 DNA: TGTGCCAGCAGCCCCCTGCCGGGACAGGGGCCACATGAGCAACTCTTC; CDR3 protein: CASSPLPGQGPHEQLF
J gene: TRBJ1-4; D gene: NA; clone size: NA; V gene: TRBV4-3; CDR3 DNA: TGCACCAGCAGCCAAGCCAGTCGTCACGAAAAAGTGTTTTTT; CDR3 protein: CTSSQASRHEKVFF
J gene: TRBJ1-1; D gene: TRBD1; clone size: NA; V gene: TRBV5-4; CDR3 DNA: TGTGCCAGCAGCATAGACAGGGGATCGATTGAAGCTTTCTTT; CDR3 protein: CASSIDRGSIEAFF
J gene: TRBJ2-3; D gene: NA; clone size: NA; V gene: TRBV11-3; CDR3 DNA: TGTGCCAGCACCCGTCGGGAAGTAAACTCAGATATGCAGTATTTT; CDR3 protein: CASTRREVNSDMQYF
J gene: TRBJ2-2; D gene: NA; clone size: NA; V gene: TRBV11-2; CDR3 DNA: TGTACCAGCAGCCTGGACGGTCAGTCCGGGGAGCTGTTATTT; CDR3 protein: CTSSLDGQSGELLF
J gene: TRBJ1-1; D gene: NA; clone size: NA; V gene: TRBV29-1; CDR3 DNA: TGCAGCGTTGTGGTGGAGAGGCTTGGAGCTTTCTTT; CDR3 protein: CSVVVERLGAFF
J gene: TRBJ2-3; D gene: NA; clone size: NA; V gene: TRBV5-6; CDR3 DNA: TGTACCAGCAGTAACAGGCTCGCCGGAGATACGCAGTATTTT; CDR3 protein: CTSSNRLAGDTQYF
J gene: TRBJ1-2; D gene: TRBD1; clone size: NA; V gene: TRBV28; CDR3 DNA: TGTACCAGCAAGAATCGAGGGGGCGCATATGGCTACGCCTTC; CDR3 protein: CTSKNRGGAYGYAF
J gene: TRBJ2-6; D gene: TRBD1; clone size: many; V gene: TRBV5-1; CDR3 DNA: TGCGCCAGCAGCCTCCGGGACAGGTCTGGGGCCAACGTCCTGACTTTC; CDR3 protein: CASSLRDRSGANVLTF
J gene: TRBJ1-5; D gene: TRBD1; clone size: NA; V gene: TRBV5-1; CDR3 DNA: TGCGCCAGCAGCCTAGGACAGGGCACCTATCAGCCCCGGCATTTT; CDR3 protein: CASSLGQGTYQPRHF
J gene: TRBJ1-2; D gene: NA; clone size: NA; V gene: TRBV10-1; CDR3 DNA: TGCGCCAGCAGTGAGTCAACAGGCCGACCCTATGGCTACTCCTTC; CDR3 protein: CASSESTGRPYGYSF
J gene: TRBJ2-1; D gene: NA; clone size: NA; V gene: TRBV15; CDR3 DNA: TGTGCCATCAGCAGAGATACAGGGCGCGTGATACACACACAGTTCTTC; CDR3 protein: CAISRDTGRVIHTQFF
J gene: TRBJ2-3; D gene: NA; clone size: NA; V gene: TRBV6-2/TRBV6-3; CDR3 DNA: TGTGCCAGCAGGGCAGCGGATCTTATTAATGATACGCAGTATTTT; CDR3 protein: CASRAADLINDTQYF
J gene: TRBJ1-1; D gene: NA; clone size: NA; V gene: TRBV12-3/TRBV12-4; CDR3 DNA: TGTGCCAGCAGTTACTTCAGGACGGGGAACACTGATGCTCTCTTT; CDR3 protein: CASSYFRTGNTDALF
J gene: TRBJ2-2; D gene: TRBD1; clone size: NA; V gene: TRBV10-3; CDR3 DNA: TGTGCCATCGCTACAGGGGCAAGTTACATAGGGGAGCTGTTGTTT; CDR3 protein: CAIATGASYIGELLF